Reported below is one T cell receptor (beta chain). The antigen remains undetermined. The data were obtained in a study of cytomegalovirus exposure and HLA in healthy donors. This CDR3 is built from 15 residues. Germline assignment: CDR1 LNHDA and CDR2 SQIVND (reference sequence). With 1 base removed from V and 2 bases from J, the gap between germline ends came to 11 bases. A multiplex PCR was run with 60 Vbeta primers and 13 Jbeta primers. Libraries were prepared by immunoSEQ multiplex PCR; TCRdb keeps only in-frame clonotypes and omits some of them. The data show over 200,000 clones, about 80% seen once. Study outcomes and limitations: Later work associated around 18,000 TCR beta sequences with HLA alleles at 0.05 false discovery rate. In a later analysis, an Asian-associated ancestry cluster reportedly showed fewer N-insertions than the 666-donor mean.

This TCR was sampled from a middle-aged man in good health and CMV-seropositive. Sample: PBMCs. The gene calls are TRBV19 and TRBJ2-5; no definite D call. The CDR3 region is CASSIVFTEQETQYF. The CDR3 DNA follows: TGTGCCAGTAGTATAGTTTTCACAGAGCAAGAGACCCAGTACTTC.